This TCR beta chain was documented in a study of cytomegalovirus exposure and HLA in healthy donors. The table lists this clone with a few counts. No antigen is known for it. A multiplex PCR was run with 60 Vbeta primers and 13 Jbeta primers. TCRdb's copy holds only in-frame clones and misses some; the assay was immunoSEQ multiplex PCR. The sample has about 230,000 clones, 70% to 85% seen once; the top ten hold 0.58%. Broader study findings: In a later analysis, at a false discovery rate of 0.05, 16,951 TCR beta sequences matched HLA alleles.

Source material: PBMCs. The source is a woman between 35 and 50 years old in good health and CMV-seronegative.

The CDR3 sequence is CASSLALTGNQPQHF. DNA for the CDR3: TGTGCCAGCAGCTTAGCGCTTACAGGGAATCAGCCCCAGCATTTT. This sequence joins TRBV7-2 and TRBJ1-5; weak D call: TRBD1 (6 bases). Between the trimmed V and J ends, which lost 0 bases and 4 bases, there was a span of 10 bases. This CDR3 is built from 15 residues. Germline CDR1 and CDR2: SGHTA and FQGNSA.